A single T cell receptor (beta chain) is shown here with its context. The same CDR3 can be traced to other DNA sequences in this sample. These data are taken from a study of blood T cell repertoires in COVID-19. The germline CDR1 and CDR2 sequences are SGHRS and YFSETQ. V gave up 4 bases and J gave up 0 bases, with 11 bases separating them. CDR3 length: 14 amino acids. The repertoire was sequenced with immunoSEQ multiplex PCR; TCRdb's copy has only in-frame clones and lacks some. The table shows about 130,000 clones, with approximately 85% occurring only once. The chain couples TRBV5-1 to TRBJ2-7; TRBD1 might be the D (6 bases). This receptor was taken from an elderly woman with COVID-19, enrolled during active disease. Material for sequencing was peripheral blood. The chain's CDR3 is CASSPQGSSYEQYF. CDR3 in DNA: TGCGCCAGCAGCCCGCAGGGGAGCTCCTACGAGCAGTACTTC. The whole variable domain, filled in from reference TRBV5-1 and TRBJ2-7, reads KAGVTQTPRYLIKTRGQQVTLSCSPISGHRSVSWYQQTPGQGLQFLFEYFSETQRNKGNFPGRFSGRQFSNSRSEMNVSTLELGDSALYLCASSPQGSSYEQYFGPGTRLTVT.